The subject of this entry is one T cell receptor beta chain. This clonotype was seen ten or more times. There is no known antigen for this receptor. No much larger clonotype is one base removed from it; base qualities were not supplied. This specimen belongs to a study of patients with pleural tuberculosis (TCRdb year 2014). TCRdb lists the instrument as Illumina Genome Analyzer IIx. TCRdb reprocessed the public reads (quality trimming at Q25 with fastp, clone calling with MiXCR) and kept in-frame beta chains. Rows are combined by CDR3 protein, so each entry shows the most common genes and DNA. The sample table contains 25,000 to 30,000 distinct CDR3 sequences; only one count was recorded for 18% of them. 3.5% of the sample is taken by the ten largest. The trim is 2 bases for V and 3 bases for J, with a gap of 2 bases between the germline ends. The germline V gene specifies MNHEY as CDR1 and SVGEGT as CDR2. The CDR3, cysteine through phenylalanine, is 11 amino acids long. Left in the record is the CDR3 DNA by itself, 33 bases read in frame from the first base.

The sequence is built from TRBV6-2 or TRBV6-3 and TRBJ2-7, with the D gene call left open. The receptor was isolated from a human donor with pleural tuberculosis. Input material: peripheral blood. The encoded CDR3 is CASSYIYEQYF. The DNA is TGTGCCAGCAGTTACATCTACGAGCAGTACTTC.